This passage covers 24 T cell receptor beta chains from one sample sequenced in a study of PD-1 blockade in mismatch repair-deficient tumors. Here immunoSEQ multiplex PCR was the method, and the copy in TCRdb shows in-frame clones only, minus some. The sample shows about 100,000 clones, under 90% of them seen only once. This specimen was peripheral blood, taken roughly 35 weeks after starting pembrolizumab. The receptors were gathered from an adult with mismatch repair-deficient cancer.

Within the sample, this clone is medium-sized. DNA for the CDR3: TGTGCCAGCACCACCGGGACTAGCGGTTACAATGAGCAGTTCTTC. Translation gives CASTTGTSGYNEQFF. The J gene is TRBJ2-1, the V gene TRBV7-9; 11 bases line up with TRBD2. Germline values: CDR1 SEHNR, CDR2 FQNEAQ (reference sequence). Germline trimming cut 7 bases from V and 4 bases from J; bases unmatched to any gene: 6. This CDR3 has 15 amino acids. Full variable domain (rest looked up from reference TRBV7-9 and TRBJ2-1): DTGVSQNPRHKITKRGQNVTFRCDPISEHNRLYWYRQTLGQGPEFLTYFQNEAQLEKSRLLSDRFSAERPKGSFSTLEIQRTEQGDSAMYLCASTTGTSGYNEQFFGPGTRLTVL.

This sequence joins TRBV4-1 and TRBJ2-5, with a tentative D call TRBD2 (5 bases). Germline V lookup: CDR1 MGHRA, CDR2 YSYEKL. Trimming pared 1 base from V and 2 bases from J, leaving 17 bases between. CDR3 size: 17 residues. CDR3 DNA: TGCGCCAGCAGCCAAGGTGGAAGCGGAAGCTTTCAAGAGACCCAGTACTTC. Encoded protein: CASSQGGSGSFQETQYF.

This clone has only one observation. This CDR3 reads CASSLEGVSYEQYF. Here the CDR3 DNA reads TGTGCCAGCAGCTTGGAGGGAGTCTCCTACGAGCAGTACTTC. The J gene is TRBJ2-5, the V gene TRBV7-9; tentative D call: TRBD2 (6 bases). The J call is in doubt because the DNA end fits TRBJ2-7 better. The germline V gene encodes CDR1 SEHNR and CDR2 FQNEAQ (reference sequence). The CDR3 has 14 amino acids.

The chain employs TRBV7-9 and TRBJ1-2, with 9 bases identical to TRBD1. Germline CDR1 reads SEHNR; CDR2 reads FQNEAQ (reference sequence). The CDR3 totals 13 residues. The ends lost 2 bases at V and 7 bases at J; junction bases unmatched: 2. The CDR3 DNA reads as TGTGCCAGCAGCTTAACAGGGGGCCCTGGCTACACCTTC. This translates into CASSLTGGPGYTF.

The CDR3 DNA reads TGCAGCGATATGGGACAGACGAACACTGAAGCTTTCTTT. It translates to CSDMGQTNTEAFF. The rearrangement uses TRBV29-1 and TRBJ1-1, with 7 bases fitting TRBD1. Losses at the gene ends were 7 bases for V and 1 base for J; bases not matched to a gene: 6. Germline lookup yields CDR1 SQVTM and CDR2 ANQGSEA. This CDR3 contains 13 residues.

V is TRBV9 and J is TRBJ2-7, with 7 bases lining up with TRBD1. Per the germline V gene, CDR1 is SGDLS and CDR2 is YYNGEE. The ends lost 0 bases at V and 2 bases at J; junction bases unmatched: 2. The CDR3 runs 14 residues. CDR3: CASSVADRAYEQYF. The CDR3 DNA sequence: TGTGCCAGCAGCGTAGCCGACAGGGCCTACGAGCAGTACTTC.

V and J are TRBV7-2 and TRBJ2-7, with D unclear. In germline, CDR1 is SGHTA, CDR2 FQGNSA. The length of the CDR3 is 13 residues. Trimming took off 3 bases at V and 2 bases at J, with 8 bases between the two ends. CDR3 amino acids: CASSFGTAYEQYF. The CDR3 DNA follows: TGTGCCAGCAGCTTTGGTACGGCCTACGAGCAGTACTTC.

The V gene is TRBV7-2, the J gene TRBJ2-5, with D uncertain. V was cut by 5 bases and J by 3 bases, with 4 bases left in between. Germline V gene lookup returns CDR1 SGHTA and CDR2 FQGNSA. CDR3 length: 11 residues. CDR3 in DNA: TGTGCCAGCAGCCAAAAAGAGACCCAGTACTTC. Protein sequence: CASSQKETQYF. Variable domain in full (rest from reference TRBV7-2 and TRBJ2-5): GAGVSQSPSNKVTEKGKDVELRCDPISGHTALYWYRQSLGQGLEFLIYFQGNSAPDKSGLPSDRFSAERTGGSVSTLTIQRTQQEDSAVYLCASSQKETQYFGPGTRLLVL.

The table lists this clone with a few counts. V is TRBV11-3 and J is TRBJ2-2; TRBD2 matches 7 bases. V was clipped by 2 bases and J by 5 bases; unmatched bases: 14. The CDR3 sequence is 18 residues long. The germline V gene encodes CDR1 SGHNT and CDR2 YENEEA. The CDR3 reads CASSLRTWREGKTGELFF. CDR3 coding DNA: TGTGCCAGCAGCTTAAGAACTTGGAGGGAGGGGAAAACCGGGGAGCTGTTTTTT.

The V and J genes are TRBV7-2 and TRBJ1-3; TRBD1 matches at 9 bases. V lost 4 bases to trimming and J lost 4 bases; unmatched junction nucleotides: 8. This CDR3 has 16 residues. Germline lookup yields CDR1 SGHTA and CDR2 FQGNSA. The chain's CDR3 is CASSWKGQGDGNTIYF. DNA of the CDR3: TGTGCCAGCAGCTGGAAGGGACAGGGTGACGGAAACACCATATATTTT.

The J gene is TRBJ2-1, the V gene TRBV4-1; 8 nucleotides match TRBD2. CDR1 MGHRA and CDR2 YSYEKL come from the germline V gene. CDR3 length equals 18 residues. V dropped 0 bases and J dropped 2; count of bases not matched to a gene: 9. CDR3 bases: TGCGCCAGCAGCCAAGATCCGAGCGGGAGTGCTACCTACAATGAGCAGTTCTTC. Its protein is CASSQDPSGSATYNEQFF.

This rearrangement joins TRBV11-3 to TRBJ2-7; D ambiguous. From germline, CDR1 is SGHNT and CDR2 YENEEA. The CDR3 covers 12 residues. V was shortened by 5 bases and J by 10 bases, with 15 bases between the two germline ends. CDR3 residues: CASSPPSGLQYF. In nucleotides, the CDR3 is TGTGCCAGCAGCCCCCCGTCCGGCCTTCAGTACTTC.

Points on this clone: A read error may produce the germline difference seen at one junction end. This sequence joins TRBV7-7 and TRBJ2-5; 8 bases map to TRBD1. Germline lookup yields CDR1 SSHAT and CDR2 FNYEAQ (reference sequence). The CDR3 is 16 residues long. In nucleotides, the CDR3 is TGTGCTAGCAGCCTAGACAGGGGACGAGGACAAGAGACCCAGTACTTC. Translating gives CASSLDRGRGQETQYF. Variable domain in full (rest from reference TRBV7-7 and TRBJ2-5): GAGVSQSPRYKVTKRGQDVTLRCDPISSHATLYWYQQALGQGPEFLTYFNYEAQPDKSGLPSDRFSAERPEGSISTLTIQRTEQRDSAMYRCASSLDRGRGQETQYFGPGTRLLVL.

The chain employs TRBV4-1 and TRBJ2-5; the D call may be TRBD1 or TRBD2 (6 bases each). CDR1 and CDR2 (germline): MGHRA, YSYEKL. The CDR3 spans 15 residues. Trimming took 4 bases from V and 5 from J, leaving 17 bases between them. CDR3 in DNA: TGCGCCAGCAGCCCGTGGGGGGCAGGGTTGGAGACCCAGTACTTC. Translation gives CASSPWGAGLETQYF.

The chain links TRBV18 to TRBJ2-6; 8 bases map to TRBD2. The CDR3 is 17 residues long. Germline trimming cut 6 bases from V and 0 bases from J; bases unmatched to any gene: 7. Germline lookup yields CDR1 KGHSH and CDR2 LQKENI. The DNA for the CDR3 is TGTGCCAGCTCCCCCCGGGGGGGCATCTCTGGGGCCAACGTCCTGACTTTC. Translating gives CASSPRGGISGANVLTF.

The genes are TRBV5-8 and TRBJ1-5, with D perhaps TRBD1 (5 bases). Germline V gene lookup returns CDR1 SGHTS and CDR2 YDEGEE. The germline V and J ends were trimmed by 1 base and 6 bases, with 11 bases remaining between them. This CDR3 region has 14 residues. The CDR3 region has the DNA TGTGCCAGCAGCTTGCTAGGGACGGTTCAGCCCCAGCATTTT. Residues: CASSLLGTVQPQHF.

The rearrangement joins TRBV11-3 to TRBJ2-2, with D perhaps TRBD1 (5 bases). The CDR3 consists of 17 residues. V was clipped by 5 bases and J by 8 bases, with 24 bases between them. Per germline, CDR1 SGHNT and CDR2 YENEEA. This chain's CDR3 is CASSVSRGSNFPGELFF. DNA of the CDR3: TGTGCCAGCAGCGTCTCAAGGGGTTCGAATTTTCCGGGGGAGCTGTTTTTT.

CDR3: CAWNRRREPGSEQFF. CDR3 DNA: TGTGCCTGGAACCGGCGCAGGGAGCCGGGCTCGGAGCAGTTCTTC. V usage is TRBV30 and J usage is TRBJ2-1; tentatively, D is TRBD1 or TRBD2 (5 bases each). V lost 4 bases, J lost 10 bases, and 23 bases lay in between. The CDR3 is 15 amino acids. Germline V CDR1 and CDR2: GTSNPN, SVGIG (reference sequence).

This clone occurred once. This chain connects TRBV7-9 to TRBJ1-4; 9 nucleotides line up with TRBD1. Germline values: CDR1 SEHNR, CDR2 FQNEAQ (reference sequence). The CDR3 has 15 residues. With 6 bases clipped from V and 7 bases from J, the junction kept 9 bases outside the gene matches. The CDR3 region has the DNA TGTGCCAGCAGTTCATCGGGACAGGGAAGTGAAAAACTGTTTTTT. Its translation: CASSSSGQGSEKLFF.

This clone appeared once. The chain is built from TRBV6-5 and TRBJ2-2; D might be TRBD2 (6 bases). V lost 6 bases and J lost 6, with 14 bases in between. The CDR3 runs 14 residues. CDR1 and CDR2 from the germline V gene are MNHEY and SVGAGI. The CDR3: CASSRPAGSGELFF. In nucleotides, the CDR3 is TGTGCCAGCAGCCGCCCCGCGGGGTCCGGGGAGCTGTTTTTT.

The J gene is TRBJ1-1, the V gene TRBV6-5, with TRBD1 matching over 11 bases. The germline V gene has CDR1 MNHEY and CDR2 SVGAGI. The length of the CDR3 is 15 residues. J gave up 3 bases and V 2 bases, and 2 bases lay outside the gene matches. CDR3 amino acids: CASSYGDRGYTEAFF. The DNA for the CDR3 is TGTGCCAGCAGTTACGGGGACAGGGGGTACACTGAAGCTTTCTTT.

J is TRBJ2-3 and V is TRBV5-1; D might be TRBD2 (6 bases). The CDR3 length is 15 residues. Trimming shortened V by 0 bases and J by 1 base, and 9 bases separated the two germline ends. Looked up from germline, CDR1 is SGHRS and CDR2 is YFSETQ. Here the CDR3 reads CASSLEVAGTDTQYF. Written as DNA, the CDR3 is TGCGCCAGCAGCTTGGAGGTAGCGGGCACAGATACGCAGTATTTT.

This chain links TRBV7-9 with TRBJ1-1; weak D call: TRBD1 (5 bases). This CDR3 contains 13 residues. Trimming shortened V by 6 bases and J by 5 bases, and 13 bases separated the two germline ends. Germline V gene sequence: CDR1 SEHNR, CDR2 FQNEAQ (reference sequence). CDR3 in DNA: TGTGCCAGCAGTCCCTCAGGGTTTACTGAAGCTTTCTTT. The encoded protein is CASSPSGFTEAFF.

The chain recombines TRBV6-5 with TRBJ1-4; 11 nucleotides align to TRBD1. Germline V gene lookup returns CDR1 MNHEY and CDR2 SVGAGI. V gave up 6 bases and J gave up 10 bases; unmatched junction bases: 7. This CDR3 is 14 amino acids long. The CDR3 DNA follows: TGTGCCAGCAGGATCGGGACAGGGGGTGGAAAACTGTTTTTT. This codes for CASRIGTGGGKLFF.